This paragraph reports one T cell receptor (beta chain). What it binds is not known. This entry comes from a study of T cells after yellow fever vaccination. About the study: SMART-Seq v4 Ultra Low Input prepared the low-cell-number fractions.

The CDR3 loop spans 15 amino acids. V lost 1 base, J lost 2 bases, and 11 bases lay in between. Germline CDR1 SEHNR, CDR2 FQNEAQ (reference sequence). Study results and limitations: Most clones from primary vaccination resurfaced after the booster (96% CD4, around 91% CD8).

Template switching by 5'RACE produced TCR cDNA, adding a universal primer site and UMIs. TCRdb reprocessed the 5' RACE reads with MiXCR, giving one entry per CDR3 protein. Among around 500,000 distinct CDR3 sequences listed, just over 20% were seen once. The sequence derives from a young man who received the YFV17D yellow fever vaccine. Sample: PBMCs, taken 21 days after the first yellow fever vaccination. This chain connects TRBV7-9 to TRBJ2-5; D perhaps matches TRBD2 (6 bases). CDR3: CASSLEGTPQETQYF. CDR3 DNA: TGTGCCAGCAGCTTAGAGGGGACTCCTCAAGAGACCCAGTACTTC.